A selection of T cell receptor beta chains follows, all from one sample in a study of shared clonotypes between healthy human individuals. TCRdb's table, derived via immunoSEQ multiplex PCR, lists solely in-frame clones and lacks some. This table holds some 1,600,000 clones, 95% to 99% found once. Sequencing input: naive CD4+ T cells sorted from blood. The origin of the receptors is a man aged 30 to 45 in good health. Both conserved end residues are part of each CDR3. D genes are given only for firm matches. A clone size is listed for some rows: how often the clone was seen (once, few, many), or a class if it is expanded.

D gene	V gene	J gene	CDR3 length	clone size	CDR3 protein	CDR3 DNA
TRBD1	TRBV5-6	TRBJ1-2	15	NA	CASSPALDRDYGYTF	TGTGCCAGCAGCCCAGCCCTGGACAGGGACTATGGCTACACCTTC
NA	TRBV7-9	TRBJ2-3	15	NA	CASSFWTGPTDTQYF	TGTGCCAGCAGCTTTTGGACGGGCCCCACAGATACGCAGTATTTT
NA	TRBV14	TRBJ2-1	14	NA	CASSRTAGYNEQFF	TGTGCCAGCAGCCGAACAGCGGGCTACAATGAGCAGTTCTTC
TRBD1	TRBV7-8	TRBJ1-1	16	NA	CASSVRTGLMNTEAFF	TGTGCCAGCAGCGTTAGGACAGGCCTAATGAACACTGAAGCTTTCTTT
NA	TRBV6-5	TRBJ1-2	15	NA	CASSNRGWSNYGYTF	TGTGCCAGCAGTAATCGGGGTTGGAGTAACTATGGCTACACCTTC
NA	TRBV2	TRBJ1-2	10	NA	CASMARGYTF	TGTGCCAGCATGGCACGTGGCTACACCTTC
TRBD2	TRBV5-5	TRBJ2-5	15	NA	CASSPLTSGQETQYF	TGTGCCAGCAGCCCGCTGACTAGCGGCCAAGAGACCCAGTACTTC
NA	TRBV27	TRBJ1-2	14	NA	CASSPTGQLYGYTF	TGTGCCAGCAGTCCAACGGGACAACTCTATGGCTACACCTTC
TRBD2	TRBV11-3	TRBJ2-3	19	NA	CASSLGLGLAGGKTDTQYF	TGTGCCAGCAGCTTAGGCCTGGGACTAGCGGGAGGAAAAACAGATACGCAGTATTTT
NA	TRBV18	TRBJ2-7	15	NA	CASSGGFISSYEQYF	TGTGCCAGCTCCGGGGGCTTCATAAGCTCCTACGAGCAGTACTTC
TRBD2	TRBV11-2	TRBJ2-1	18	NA	CASSQTGGDSGGPYEQFF	TGTGCCAGCAGCCAGACGGGGGGCGACTCGGGAGGGCCGTATGAGCAGTTCTTC
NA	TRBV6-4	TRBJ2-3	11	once	CASSGGDTQYF	TGTGCCAGCAGTGGAGGAGATACGCAGTATTTT
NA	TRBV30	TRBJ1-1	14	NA	CAWSEGRRRPEAFF	TGTGCCTGGAGTGAGGGCAGGCGTCGTCCTGAAGCTTTCTTT
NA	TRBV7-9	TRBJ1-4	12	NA	CASGQVNEKLFF	TGTGCCAGCGGCCAGGTTAATGAAAAACTGTTTTTT
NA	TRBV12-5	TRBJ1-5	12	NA	CASGLLHQPQHF	TGTGCTAGTGGTTTGCTCCATCAGCCCCAGCATTTT
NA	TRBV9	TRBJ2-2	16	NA	CASSVGPAPLTGELFF	TGTGCCAGCAGCGTAGGGCCCGCACCCCTCACCGGGGAGCTGTTTTTT
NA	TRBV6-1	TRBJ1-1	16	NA	CASSALGGAVNTEAFF	TGTGCCAGCAGTGCCCTCGGGGGGGCGGTGAACACTGAAGCTTTCTTT
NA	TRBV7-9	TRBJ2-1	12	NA	CASSLAGYEQFF	TGTGCCAGCAGCTTAGCAGGGTATGAGCAGTTCTTC
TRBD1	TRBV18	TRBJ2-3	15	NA	CASSRRTGRSDTQYF	TGTGCCAGCTCGCGCAGGACAGGGCGGTCAGATACGCAGTATTTT
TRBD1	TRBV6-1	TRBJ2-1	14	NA	CASTGTDSYNEQFF	TGTGCCAGCACCGGGACAGACTCCTACAATGAGCAGTTCTTC
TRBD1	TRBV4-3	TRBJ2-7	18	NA	CASSQQTPGTGSPYEQYF	TGCGCCAGCAGCCAACAAACCCCCGGGACAGGGTCTCCCTACGAGCAGTACTTC
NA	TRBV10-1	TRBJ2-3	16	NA	CASSGTVLASTDTQYF	TGCGCCAGCAGTGGAACGGTACTAGCATCCACAGATACGCAGTATTTT
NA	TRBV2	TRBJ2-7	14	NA	CASSVTTALGEQYF	TGTGCCAGCAGTGTCACTACGGCCCTAGGGGAGCAGTACTTC
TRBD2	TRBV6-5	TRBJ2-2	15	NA	CASTDPGGFTGELFF	TGTGCCAGCACCGATCCGGGAGGTTTCACCGGGGAGCTGTTTTTT
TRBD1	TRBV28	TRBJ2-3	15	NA	CASSRTGASLDTQYF	TGTGCCAGCAGTCGGACAGGGGCCTCTTTAGATACGCAGTATTTT
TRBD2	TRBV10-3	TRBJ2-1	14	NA	CAIRDQRESNEQFF	TGTGCCATCAGGGACCAGCGGGAGTCCAATGAGCAGTTCTTC
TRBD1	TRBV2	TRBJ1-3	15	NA	CASSESTGTGNTIYF	TGTGCCAGCAGTGAATCGACAGGGACTGGAAACACCATATATTTT
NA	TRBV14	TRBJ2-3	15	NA	CASSLRLVVSDTQYF	TGTGCCAGCAGCCTACGACTAGTCGTGTCAGATACGCAGTATTTT
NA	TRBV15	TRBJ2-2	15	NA	CATSRERTPDGELFF	TGTGCCACCAGCAGAGAAAGGACCCCAGACGGGGAGCTGTTTTTT
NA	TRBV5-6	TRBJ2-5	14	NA	CASSLARVQETQYF	TGTGCCAGCAGCTTGGCCAGAGTCCAAGAGACCCAGTACTTC
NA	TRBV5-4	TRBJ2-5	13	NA	CASSFGYRETQYF	TGTGCCAGCAGCTTCGGCTACCGAGAGACCCAGTACTTC
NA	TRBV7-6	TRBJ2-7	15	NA	CASSLEPRGLGEQYF	TGTGCCAGCAGCTTAGAACCCCGGGGGTTGGGCGAGCAGTACTTC
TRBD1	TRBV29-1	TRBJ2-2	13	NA	CSAGQGRTGELFF	TGCAGCGCTGGACAGGGCCGGACCGGGGAGCTGTTTTTT
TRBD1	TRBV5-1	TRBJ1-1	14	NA	CASSLDLGQGQAFF	TGCGCCAGCAGCTTGGATCTGGGACAGGGACAGGCTTTCTTT
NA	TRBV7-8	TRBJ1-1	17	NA	CASSLADGGWWNTEAFF	TGTGCCAGCAGCTTAGCGGACGGGGGATGGTGGAACACTGAAGCTTTCTTT
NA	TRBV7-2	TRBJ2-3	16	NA	CASSFRGLTPSDTQYF	TGTGCCAGCAGCTTTCGTGGACTTACACCTTCAGATACGCAGTATTTT